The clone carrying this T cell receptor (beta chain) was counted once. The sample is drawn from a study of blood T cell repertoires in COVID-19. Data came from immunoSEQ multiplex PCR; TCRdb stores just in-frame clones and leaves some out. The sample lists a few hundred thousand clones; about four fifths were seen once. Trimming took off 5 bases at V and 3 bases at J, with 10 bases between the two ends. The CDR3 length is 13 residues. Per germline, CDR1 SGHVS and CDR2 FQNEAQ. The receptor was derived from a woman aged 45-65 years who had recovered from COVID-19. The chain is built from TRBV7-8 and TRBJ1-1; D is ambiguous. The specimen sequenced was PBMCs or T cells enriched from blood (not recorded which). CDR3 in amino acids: CASSPIVDTEAFF. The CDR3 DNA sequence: TGTGCCAGCAGCCCCATTGTAGACACTGAAGCTTTCTTT.